A single TCR beta chain is shown here with its context. Authors' data handling: Ranging from roughly 23,224 to 690,600, TCR counts per sample had a median value of around 94,000. TCRdb analysed the RACE reads with MiXCR anew, one entry per CDR3 protein. These V and J calls are TCRdb output, not the study's own analysis. The table lists about 120,000 distinct CDR3 sequences, roughly 13% of them singletons, with around 0.99% in the top ten. The time point denotes: patch test 1, 2 weeks after DPC sensitization. Described treatment: therapeutic diphenylcyclopropenone sensitization with weekly scalp DPC. Alopecia patients between 18 and 70 years old and suitable for DPC were used as donors. The starting material, unfractionated whole blood, was used for total RNA extraction. These data come from a study of human T cells and chemical hapten exposure. The CDR3 is 14 residues long. V trimming: 3 bases; J trimming: 3 bases; junction bases outside the gene matches: 5. Germline V gene lookup returns CDR1 SGHTA and CDR2 FQGNSA.

The source was whole blood, collected in connection with sensitization to the hapten diphenylcyclopropenone (DPC). The receptor was derived from a young man with alopecia areata. Some clones in this sample may be carry-over from other donors' samples. The chain couples TRBV7-2 to TRBJ2-7; 7 bases are shared with TRBD1. The CDR3 here is CASSFHRGSYEQYF. The CDR3 DNA reads TGTGCCAGCAGCTTCCACAGGGGTAGCTACGAGCAGTACTTC.